Each of the 28 T cell receptor beta chains below was sequenced from the same sample in a study of sequential checkpoint blockade in melanoma. Measured with immunoSEQ multiplex PCR; TCRdb has only the in-frame clones, and not every one. This sample yields roughly 20,000 clones, of which 69% are seen a single time; around 18% belongs to the top ten. Documented treatment: randomized to nivolumab then ipilimumab (arm A) or the reverse (arm B). The input for sequencing was CD8+ T cells sorted from blood (inferred from file names), taken from a patient given nivolumab and ipilimumab in sequence. The origin of the receptors is a human donor with melanoma.

The J gene is TRBJ2-1, the V gene TRBV9, with TRBD1 identical over 8 bases. CDR1 and CDR2 (germline): SGDLS, YYNGEE. The CDR3 sequence is 15 residues long. Trimming removed 0 bases from V and 5 bases from J; junction bases left unmatched: 4. For the CDR3, the DNA is TGTGCCAGCAGCGTAGGCAGGACAGGGCACAATGAGCAGTTCTTC. Amino acids: CASSVGRTGHNEQFF.

The chain recombines TRBV13 with TRBJ1-4, with no clear D. The V gene lost 4 bases and the J gene lost 4 bases, with 10 bases spanning the gap. The V gene's germline CDR1 is PRHDT and CDR2 FYEKMQ (reference sequence). This CDR3 is 14 amino acids long. The CDR3 here is CASSSRAGNEKLFF. CDR3 nucleotide sequence: TGTGCCAGCAGCTCTAGGGCGGGTAATGAAAAACTGTTTTTT.

V and J are TRBV7-3 and TRBJ2-3, with TRBD2 matching 15 bases. J gave up 10 bases and V 5 bases, and 10 bases lay outside the gene matches. The CDR3 consists of 16 residues. From germline, CDR1 is SGHTA and CDR2 FQGTGA. The CDR3 region has the DNA TGTGCCAGCAGCCCAGGACTAGCGGGAGGGTCGGGAGCGCAGTATTTT. It yields the protein CASSPGLAGGSGAQYF.

This clone has only a few counts. The CDR3 loop is CASSAGNTGELFF. DNA of the CDR3: TGTGCCAGCAGTGCAGGGAACACCGGGGAGCTGTTTTTT. The J gene is TRBJ2-2, the V gene TRBV6-4; D is uncertain. The germline V and J ends were trimmed by 4 bases and 1 base, with 4 bases remaining between them. The CDR3 has 13 amino acids. Germline CDR1 is MRHNA and CDR2 is SNTAGT.

This chain joins TRBV19 and TRBJ1-1; D is perhaps TRBD1 (5 bases). The CDR3 sequence is 13 residues long. Trimming stripped 0 bases from V and 4 bases from J, with 6 bases between. The germline V gene has CDR1 LNHDA and CDR2 SQIVND (reference sequence). CDR3 residues: CASSIDRGTEAFF. The CDR3 DNA reads TGTGCCAGTAGTATAGATAGGGGCACTGAAGCTTTCTTT.

This chain links TRBV28 with TRBJ2-2, with TRBD2 matching 8 bases. From germline, CDR1 is MDHEN and CDR2 SYDVKM. V lost 4 bases and J lost 7; bases outside the gene matches: 11. This CDR3 is 16 amino acids long. For the CDR3, the DNA is TGTGCCAGCAGTTCGACGACTAGCGAAGCCGGCGGGGAGCTGTTTTTT. Translating it yields CASSSTTSEAGGELFF.

This chain links TRBV5-6 with TRBJ2-7; D is undetermined. The CDR3 runs to 11 residues. Germline V lookup: CDR1 SGHDT, CDR2 YYEEEE. V was pared by 3 bases and J by 2 bases, with 3 bases between. In nucleotides, the CDR3 is TGTGCCAGCAGCTCCGCCTACGAGCAGTACTTC. Translated: CASSSAYEQYF.

The chain uses TRBV7-3 and TRBJ2-4, with TRBD2 as a possible D gene (6 bases). Per the germline V gene, CDR1 is SGHTA and CDR2 is FQGTGA. The CDR3 loop spans 13 amino acids. V was clipped by 2 bases and J by 7 bases, with 9 bases between them. The CDR3 region is CASSLQSGNIQYF. CDR3 nucleotide sequence: TGTGCCAGCAGCTTACAGAGCGGGAACATTCAGTACTTC.

This clone came up a few times. The CDR3 loop reads CASSLDGGGGGLYNEQFF. Written as DNA, the CDR3 is TGCGCCAGCAGCTTGGACGGGGGGGGAGGTGGTCTTTACAATGAGCAGTTCTTC. The rearrangement uses TRBV5-1 and TRBJ2-1, with 8 bases lining up with TRBD2. Germline CDR1 SGHRS, CDR2 YFSETQ. The CDR3 length is 18 residues. With V trimmed by 0 bases and J by 4 bases, 12 bases remained unmatched.

CDR3 loop: CASRSGGDRGYEQYF. The CDR3 nucleotides read TGTGCCAGCAGGTCCGGGGGGGACAGGGGGTACGAGCAGTACTTC. This chain links TRBV27 with TRBJ2-7, with 11 bases aligning to TRBD1. Germline values: CDR1 MNHEY, CDR2 SMNVEV (reference sequence). J was trimmed by 4 bases and V by 6 bases; bases with no gene match: 8. The CDR3 has 15 amino acids.

The chain recombines TRBV9 with TRBJ2-7; 8 nucleotides align to TRBD1. Germline lookup yields CDR1 SGDLS and CDR2 YYNGEE. Trimming removed 0 bases from V and 2 bases from J; junction bases left unmatched: 1. The CDR3 length is 14 residues. CDR3 sequence reads: CASSVGDRPYEQYF. CDR3 DNA: TGTGCCAGCAGCGTAGGGGACAGGCCCTACGAGCAGTACTTC.

The chain employs TRBV29-1 and TRBJ2-7; D possibly corresponds to TRBD1 (6 bases). Germline-derived CDR1 and CDR2 are SQVTM and ANQGSEA. The CDR3 has 13 residues. Trimming cost V 4 bases and J 4 bases, with 14 bases left between them. The DNA for the CDR3 is TGCAGCGTTGCCGGCAGGGGCAGTTACGAGCAGTACTTC. Translation: CSVAGRGSYEQYF.

V and J are TRBV7-8 and TRBJ2-5; TRBD1 matches at 10 bases. The CDR3 is made up of 15 amino acids. Germline-derived CDR1 and CDR2 are SGHVS and FQNEAQ. The V and J ends lost 2 bases and 6 bases, in that order; junction bases with no gene match: 6. The CDR3 DNA is TGTGCCAGCAGCTTAAGACAGGGGGCCTTACAGACCCAGTACTTC. Residues: CASSLRQGALQTQYF.

The chain uses TRBV5-1 and TRBJ2-7, with D possibly matching TRBD1 (7 bases). V lost 0 bases and J 5 bases, leaving 12 bases between the germline ends. This CDR3 spans 14 amino acids. CDR1 SGHRS and CDR2 YFSETQ come from the germline V gene. This CDR3 reads CASSLDSGGNEQYF. Written as DNA, the CDR3 is TGCGCCAGCAGCTTGGATTCAGGGGGGAACGAGCAGTACTTC. Full variable domain (rest looked up from reference TRBV5-1 and TRBJ2-7): KAGVTQTPRYLIKTRGQQVTLSCSPISGHRSVSWYQQTPGQGLQFLFEYFSETQRNKGNFPGRFSGRQFSNSRSEMNVSTLELGDSALYLCASSLDSGGNEQYFGPGTRLTVT.

The V call is TRBV7-9, the J call TRBJ2-1, with D maybe TRBD2 (6 bases). Deletions cut 7 bases from V and 5 bases from J, with 21 bases between. The V gene's germline CDR1 is SEHNR and CDR2 FQNEAQ (reference sequence). CDR3 length: 16 amino acids. CDR3 DNA sequence: TGTGCCAGCATAGGGCCTTTACGGAGGGCCGACAATGAGCAGTTCTTC. It yields the protein CASIGPLRRADNEQFF.

This chain joins TRBV4-3 and TRBJ2-2; 7 nucleotides line up with TRBD1. V lost 4 bases and J lost 7; bases outside the gene matches: 3. CDR3 size: 13 residues. The germline V gene encodes CDR1 LGHNA and CDR2 YSLEER. This chain's CDR3 is CASSLDRVGELFF. CDR3 in DNA: TGCGCCAGCAGCCTAGACAGGGTCGGGGAGCTGTTTTTT.

The chain is built from TRBV5-4 and TRBJ1-1; the D gene is possibly TRBD1 (6 bases). CDR1 is SGHNT and CDR2 is YYREEE in the germline V gene (reference sequence). The CDR3 covers 15 residues. With 4 bases removed from V and 1 base from J, the gap between germline ends came to 14 bases. The CDR3 sequence: CASSRLLQGNTEAFF. In DNA, the CDR3 is TGTGCCAGCAGCCGCTTATTACAGGGGAACACTGAAGCTTTCTTT. The full variable domain, its missing parts supplied by reference TRBV5-4 and TRBJ1-1, is ETGVTQSPTHLIKTRGQQVTLRCSSQSGHNTVSWYQQALGQGPQFIFQYYREEENGRGNFPPRFSGLQFPNYSSELNVNALELDDSALYLCASSRLLQGNTEAFFGQGTRLTVV.

CDR3 DNA: TGTGCCAGCAGTACGAGGACAGGGTTGGCCTATGGCTACACCTTC. Its translation is CASSTRTGLAYGYTF. The chain is built from TRBV6-1 and TRBJ1-2, with TRBD1 matching over 8 bases. The CDR3 has 15 amino acids. Trimming at V came to 5 bases and at J to 4 bases, leaving 9 bases not matched to a gene. CDR1 and CDR2 from the germline V gene are MNHNS and SASEGT.

This chain uses TRBV5-6 with TRBJ2-7; TRBD1 matches at 8 bases. The CDR3 is 14 amino acids. The ends lost 4 bases at V and 3 bases at J; junction bases unmatched: 6. Germline values: CDR1 SGHDT, CDR2 YYEEEE. In DNA, the CDR3 is TGTGCCAGCAGCCTAGGACAGGGTCGCTACGAGCAGTACTTC. Its translation: CASSLGQGRYEQYF. Supplemented by reference TRBV5-6 and TRBJ2-7, the full variable domain reads DAGVTQSPTHLIKTRGQQVTLRCSPKSGHDTVSWYQQALGQGPQFIFQYYEEEERQRGNFPDRFSGHQFPNYSSELNVNALLLGDSALYLCASSLGQGRYEQYFGPGTRLTVT.

The chain employs TRBV15 and TRBJ2-7, with D possibly TRBD2 on 5 matching bases. The CDR3 consists of 15 residues. Trimming pared 1 base from V and 5 bases from J, leaving 15 bases between. The V gene's germline CDR1 is LNHNV and CDR2 YYDKDF (reference sequence). The CDR3 bases are TGTGCCACCAGCAGAGGGGGAGAAAGGTTCAACGAGCAGTACTTC. Translating it yields CATSRGGERFNEQYF.

This chain joins TRBV20-1 and TRBJ2-7; D is possibly TRBD2 (6 bases). This CDR3 spans 11 amino acids. Germline V lookup: CDR1 DFQATT, CDR2 SNEGSKA (reference sequence). V was shortened by 6 bases and J by 3 bases, with 9 bases between the two germline ends. In nucleotides, the CDR3 is TGCAGTGCCGGGGGAGACTACGAGCAGTACTTC. This encodes CSAGGDYEQYF.

In its sample, this clone was seen once. This likely reflects a read error, since a far larger clone is one base away. The rearrangement uses TRBV2 and TRBJ2-7, with D perhaps TRBD1 (7 bases). Trimming pared 11 bases from V and 4 bases from J, leaving 21 bases between. This CDR3 spans 14 amino acids. Germline values: CDR1 SNHLY, CDR2 FYNNEI. The CDR3 coding sequence is TGTGCCCGCATGCGGGACAGTTTAGCTTACGAGCAGTACTTC. Its protein is CARMRDSLAYEQYF. Variable domain in full (rest from reference TRBV2 and TRBJ2-7): EPEVTQTPSHQVTQMGQEVILRCVPISNHLYFYWYRQILGQKVEFLVSFYNNEISEKSEIFDDQFSVERPDGSNFTLKIRSTKLEDSAMYFCARMRDSLAYEQYFGPGTRLTVT.

The V gene is TRBV9, the J gene TRBJ2-7, with 9 bases that match TRBD2. Looked up from germline, CDR1 is SGDLS and CDR2 is YYNGEE. There are 15 residues in the CDR3. Germline trimming cut 1 base from V and 3 bases from J; bases unmatched to any gene: 5. CDR3 protein: CASSVFASGIYEQYF. The CDR3 nucleotides are TGTGCCAGCAGCGTATTCGCTAGCGGGATCTACGAGCAGTACTTC.

The gene calls are TRBV4-2 and TRBJ2-1; possibly TRBD2 for D (6 bases). Germline CDR1 reads LGHNA; CDR2 reads YNFKEQ. Trimming stripped 1 base from V and 10 bases from J, with 26 bases between. CDR3 length: 18 amino acids. The CDR3 nucleotides read TGTGCCAGCAGCCAAGCAGGTCCAAGGGGAGGACGTTCAGACGAGCAGTTCTTC. As protein: CASSQAGPRGGRSDEQFF.

The chain couples TRBV5-6 to TRBJ2-7; TRBD2 might be the D (6 bases). Germline CDR1 and CDR2: SGHDT and YYEEEE. Trimming removed 6 bases at V and 1 base at J, with 17 bases between. There are 15 residues in the CDR3. The CDR3 DNA sequence: TGTGCCAGCACCCTCTTCGGAGGGTTATCCTACGAGCAGTACTTC. Its translation is CASTLFGGLSYEQYF.

In nucleotides, the CDR3 is TGCGCCAGCAGTGATCAGGGGGCCTTTTTCGGTGAGCAGTTCTTC. Amino acid sequence: CASSDQGAFFGEQFF. The V gene is TRBV10-1, the J gene TRBJ2-1, with TRBD1 matching 8 bases. CDR1 is WNHNN, CDR2 SYGVQD, per germline (reference sequence). The length of the CDR3 is 15 residues. Unmatched junction bases numbered 10, after V lost 3 bases and J lost 9 bases.

This clone was observed a few times. The chain employs TRBV16 and TRBJ2-7; D gene uncertain. Trimming took 5 bases from V and 0 from J, leaving 8 bases between them. The CDR3 is 13 residues long. The germline gives CDR1 KGHSY, CDR2 FQNENV. The CDR3 region has the DNA TGTGCCAGCAGCTACATTCTCTCCTACGAGCAGTACTTC. Translation: CASSYILSYEQYF.

The V gene is TRBV11-2, the J gene TRBJ2-7; 9 bases are a match to TRBD1. Trimming took 6 bases from V and 3 from J; bases not matched to a gene: 18. Germline CDR1 and CDR2: SGHAT and FQNNGV. This CDR3 spans 18 amino acids. CDR3 protein: CASRFGGTGTGPIYEQYF. The CDR3, as DNA: TGTGCCAGCAGGTTCGGAGGCACCGGGACAGGGCCCATCTACGAGCAGTACTTC.